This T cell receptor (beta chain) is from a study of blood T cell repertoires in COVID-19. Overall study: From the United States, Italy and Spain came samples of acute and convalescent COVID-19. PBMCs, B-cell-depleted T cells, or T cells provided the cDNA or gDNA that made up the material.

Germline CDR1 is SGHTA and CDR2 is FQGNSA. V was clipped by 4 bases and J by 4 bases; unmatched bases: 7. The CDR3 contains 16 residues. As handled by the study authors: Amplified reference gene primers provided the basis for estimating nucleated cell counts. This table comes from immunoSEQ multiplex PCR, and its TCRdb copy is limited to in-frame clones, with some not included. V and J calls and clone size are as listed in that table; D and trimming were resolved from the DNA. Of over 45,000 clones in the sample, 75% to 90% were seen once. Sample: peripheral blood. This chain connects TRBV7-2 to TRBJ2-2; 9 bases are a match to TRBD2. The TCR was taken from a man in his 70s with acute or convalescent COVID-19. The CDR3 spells CASSSREGRGTGELFF. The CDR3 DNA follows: TGTGCCAGCAGCTCGCGGGAGGGCCGGGGCACCGGGGAGCTGTTTTTT.